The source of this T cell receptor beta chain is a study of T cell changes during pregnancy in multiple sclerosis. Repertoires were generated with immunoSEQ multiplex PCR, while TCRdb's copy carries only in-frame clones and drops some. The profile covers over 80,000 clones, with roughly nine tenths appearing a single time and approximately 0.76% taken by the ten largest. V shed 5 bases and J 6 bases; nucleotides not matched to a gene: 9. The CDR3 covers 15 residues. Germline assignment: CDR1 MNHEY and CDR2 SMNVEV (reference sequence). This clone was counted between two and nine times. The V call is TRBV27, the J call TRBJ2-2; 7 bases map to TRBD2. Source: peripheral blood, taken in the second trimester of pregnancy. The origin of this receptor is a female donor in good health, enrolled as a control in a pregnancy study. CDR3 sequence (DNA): TGTGCCAGCAGTCCGGCGACTAGCTCCCCCGGGGAGCTGTTTTTT. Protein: CASSPATSSPGELFF.